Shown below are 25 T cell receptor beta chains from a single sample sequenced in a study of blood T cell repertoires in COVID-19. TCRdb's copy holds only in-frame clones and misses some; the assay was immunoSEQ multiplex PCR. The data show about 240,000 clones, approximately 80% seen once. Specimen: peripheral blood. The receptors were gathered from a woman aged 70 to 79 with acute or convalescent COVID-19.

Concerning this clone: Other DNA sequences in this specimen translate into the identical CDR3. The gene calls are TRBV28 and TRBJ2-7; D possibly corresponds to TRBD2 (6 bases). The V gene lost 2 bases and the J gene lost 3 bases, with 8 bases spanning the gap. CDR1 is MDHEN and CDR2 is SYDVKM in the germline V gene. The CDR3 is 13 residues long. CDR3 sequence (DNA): TGTGCCAGCAGTTTACTGGGGGGCTACGAGCAGTACTTC. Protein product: CASSLLGGYEQYF.

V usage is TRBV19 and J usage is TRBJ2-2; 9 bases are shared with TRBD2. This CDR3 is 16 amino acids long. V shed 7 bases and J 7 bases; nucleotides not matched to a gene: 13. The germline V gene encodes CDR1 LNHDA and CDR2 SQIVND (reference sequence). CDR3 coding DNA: TGTGCCAGTATGAATCCAGCGGGGGGCGGACTCGGGGAGCTGTTTTTT. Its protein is CASMNPAGGGLGELFF.

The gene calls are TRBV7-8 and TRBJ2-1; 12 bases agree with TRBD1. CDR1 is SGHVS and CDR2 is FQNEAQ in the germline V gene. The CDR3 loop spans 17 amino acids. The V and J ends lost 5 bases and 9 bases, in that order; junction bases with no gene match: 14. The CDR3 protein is CASSKLTAGQGAGEQFF. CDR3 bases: TGTGCCAGCAGCAAACTTACCGCGGGACAGGGGGCCGGTGAGCAGTTCTTC.

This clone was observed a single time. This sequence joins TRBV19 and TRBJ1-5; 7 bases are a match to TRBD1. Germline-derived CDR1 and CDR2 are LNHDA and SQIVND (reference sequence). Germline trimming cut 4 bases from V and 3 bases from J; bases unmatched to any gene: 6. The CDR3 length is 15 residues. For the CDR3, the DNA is TGTGCCAGTAGTAACAGGGGAATAGACAATCAGCCCCAGCATTTT. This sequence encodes CASSNRGIDNQPQHF.

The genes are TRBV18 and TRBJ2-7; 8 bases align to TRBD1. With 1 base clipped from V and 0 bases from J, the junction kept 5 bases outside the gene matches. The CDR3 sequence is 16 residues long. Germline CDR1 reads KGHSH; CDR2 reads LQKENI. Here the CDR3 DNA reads TGTGCCAGCTCACCACGACGGGACAGGAGCTCCTACGAGCAGTACTTC. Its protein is CASSPRRDRSSYEQYF.

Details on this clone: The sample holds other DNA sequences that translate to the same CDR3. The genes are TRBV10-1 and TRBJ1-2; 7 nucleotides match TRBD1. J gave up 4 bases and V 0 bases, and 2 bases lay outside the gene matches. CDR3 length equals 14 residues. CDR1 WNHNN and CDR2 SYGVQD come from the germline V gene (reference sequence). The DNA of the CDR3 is TGCGCCAGCAGTGAGTCGACAGGGACCTATGGCTACACCTTC. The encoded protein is CASSESTGTYGYTF.

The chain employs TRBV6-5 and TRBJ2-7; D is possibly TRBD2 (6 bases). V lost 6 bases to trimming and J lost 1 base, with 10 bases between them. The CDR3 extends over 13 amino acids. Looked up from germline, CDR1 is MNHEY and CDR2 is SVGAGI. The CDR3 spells CASREGPSYEQYF. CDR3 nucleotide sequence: TGTGCCAGCAGGGAGGGGCCATCCTACGAGCAGTACTTC.

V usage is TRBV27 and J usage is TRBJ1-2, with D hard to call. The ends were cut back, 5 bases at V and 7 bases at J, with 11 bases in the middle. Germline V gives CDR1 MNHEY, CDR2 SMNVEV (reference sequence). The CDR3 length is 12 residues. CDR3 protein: CASSREGSGYTF. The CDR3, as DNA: TGTGCCAGCAGTAGGGAGGGTTCTGGCTACACCTTC.

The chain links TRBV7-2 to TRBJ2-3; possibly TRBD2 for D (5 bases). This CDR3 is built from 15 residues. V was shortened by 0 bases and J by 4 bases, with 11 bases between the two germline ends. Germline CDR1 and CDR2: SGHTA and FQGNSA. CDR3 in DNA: TGTGCCAGCAGCTTAGCGCCCGGAGGTGCAGATACGCAGTATTTT. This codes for CASSLAPGGADTQYF.

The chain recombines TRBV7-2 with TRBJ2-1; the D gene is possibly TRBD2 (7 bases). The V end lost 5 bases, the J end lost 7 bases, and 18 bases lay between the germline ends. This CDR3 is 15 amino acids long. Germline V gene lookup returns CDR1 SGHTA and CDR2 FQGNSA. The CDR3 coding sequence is TGTGCCAGCAGCCCCGTGGGGGGGGCCGTGAATGAGCAGTTCTTC. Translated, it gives CASSPVGGAVNEQFF.

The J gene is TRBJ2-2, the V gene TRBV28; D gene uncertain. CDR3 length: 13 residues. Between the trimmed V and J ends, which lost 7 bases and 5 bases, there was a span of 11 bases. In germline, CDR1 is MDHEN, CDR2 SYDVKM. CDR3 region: CASMLTGTGELFF. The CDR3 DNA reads TGTGCCAGCATGTTGACCGGGACCGGGGAGCTGTTTTTT.

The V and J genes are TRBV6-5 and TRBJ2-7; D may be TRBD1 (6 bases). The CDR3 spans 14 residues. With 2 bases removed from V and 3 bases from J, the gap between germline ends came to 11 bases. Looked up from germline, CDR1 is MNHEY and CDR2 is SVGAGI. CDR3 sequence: CASSYRRGGYEQYF. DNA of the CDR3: TGTGCCAGCAGTTACCGCAGGGGTGGCTACGAGCAGTACTTC.

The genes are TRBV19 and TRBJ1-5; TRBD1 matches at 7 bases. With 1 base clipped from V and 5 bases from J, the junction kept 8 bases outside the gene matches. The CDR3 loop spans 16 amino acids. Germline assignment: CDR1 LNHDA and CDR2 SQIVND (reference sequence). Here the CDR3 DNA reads TGTGCCAGTAGTATAGCTGGGACAGTGACCTATCAGCCCCAGCATTTT. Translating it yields CASSIAGTVTYQPQHF.

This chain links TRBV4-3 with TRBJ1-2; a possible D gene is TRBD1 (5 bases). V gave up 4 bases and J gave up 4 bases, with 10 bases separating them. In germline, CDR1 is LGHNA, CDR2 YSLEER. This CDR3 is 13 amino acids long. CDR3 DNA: TGCGCCAGCAGCCCCGACAGTTTCTATGGCTACACCTTC. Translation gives CASSPDSFYGYTF.

CDR3 sequence (DNA): TGTGCCAGCAGGGGGACACTGAATTCACCCCTCCACTTT. Amino acid sequence: CASRGTLNSPLHF. The V call is TRBV28, the J call TRBJ1-6; tentatively, D is TRBD1 (6 bases). This CDR3 spans 13 amino acids. Looked up from germline, CDR1 is MDHEN and CDR2 is SYDVKM. V gave up 6 bases and J gave up 7 bases, with 10 bases separating them.

The CDR3 coding sequence is TGTGCCAGCATTCGACAGGGCGCCACAGATACGCAGTATTTT. Its protein is CASIRQGATDTQYF. The chain joins TRBV2 to TRBJ2-3, with 7 bases lining up with TRBD1. V lost 7 bases to trimming and J lost 2 bases; unmatched junction nucleotides: 6. The CDR3 spans 14 residues. From germline, CDR1 is SNHLY and CDR2 FYNNEI. Filled out from reference TRBV2 and TRBJ2-3, the complete variable domain reads EPEVTQTPSHQVTQMGQEVILRCVPISNHLYFYWYRQILGQKVEFLVSFYNNEISEKSEIFDDQFSVERPDGSNFTLKIRSTKLEDSAMYFCASIRQGATDTQYFGPGTRLTVL.

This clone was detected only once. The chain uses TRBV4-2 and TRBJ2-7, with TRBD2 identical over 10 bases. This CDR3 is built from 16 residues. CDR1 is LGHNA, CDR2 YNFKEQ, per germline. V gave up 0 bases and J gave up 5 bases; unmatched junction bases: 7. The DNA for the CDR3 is TGTGCCAGCAGCCAAGATCTAACTAGCGGGGTCGACGAGCAGTACTTC. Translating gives CASSQDLTSGVDEQYF.

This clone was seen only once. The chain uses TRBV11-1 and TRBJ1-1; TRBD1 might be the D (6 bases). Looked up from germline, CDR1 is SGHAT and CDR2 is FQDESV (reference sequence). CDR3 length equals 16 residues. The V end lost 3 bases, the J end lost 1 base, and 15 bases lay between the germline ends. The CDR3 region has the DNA TGTGCCAGCAGCTTGGACAAAGGGGGAAGGAACACTGAAGCTTTCTTT. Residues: CASSLDKGGRNTEAFF.

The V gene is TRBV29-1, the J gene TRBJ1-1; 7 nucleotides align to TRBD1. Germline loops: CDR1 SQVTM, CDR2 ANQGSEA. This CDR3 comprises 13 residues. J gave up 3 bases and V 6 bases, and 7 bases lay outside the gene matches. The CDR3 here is CSVSTGTDTEAFF. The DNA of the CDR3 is TGCAGCGTCTCGACAGGGACTGACACTGAAGCTTTCTTT.

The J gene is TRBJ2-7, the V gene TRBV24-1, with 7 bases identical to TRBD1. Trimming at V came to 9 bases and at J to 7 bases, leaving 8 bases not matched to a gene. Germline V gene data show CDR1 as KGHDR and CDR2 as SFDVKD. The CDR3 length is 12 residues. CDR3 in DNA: TGTGCCACCCGAGGGACAGCTGGTGAGCAGTACTTC. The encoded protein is CATRGTAGEQYF.

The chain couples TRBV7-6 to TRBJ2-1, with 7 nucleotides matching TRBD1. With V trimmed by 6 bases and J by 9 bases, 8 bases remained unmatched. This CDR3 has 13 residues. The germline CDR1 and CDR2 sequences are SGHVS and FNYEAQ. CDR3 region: CASSLTGDGEQFF. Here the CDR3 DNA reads TGTGCCAGCAGTTTAACAGGGGACGGTGAGCAGTTCTTC.

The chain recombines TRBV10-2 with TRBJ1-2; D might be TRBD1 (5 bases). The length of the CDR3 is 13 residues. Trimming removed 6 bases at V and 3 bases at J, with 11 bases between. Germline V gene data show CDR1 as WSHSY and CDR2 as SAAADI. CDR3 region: CASREGADYGYTF. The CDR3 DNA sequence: TGCGCCAGCAGGGAAGGGGCCGACTATGGCTACACCTTC.

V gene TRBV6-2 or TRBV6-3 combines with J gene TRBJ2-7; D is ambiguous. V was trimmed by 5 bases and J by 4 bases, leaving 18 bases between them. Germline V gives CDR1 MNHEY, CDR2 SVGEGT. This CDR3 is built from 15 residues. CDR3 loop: CASSAQTLTGYEQYF. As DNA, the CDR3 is TGTGCCAGCAGTGCGCAGACCCTGACCGGGTACGAGCAGTACTTC.

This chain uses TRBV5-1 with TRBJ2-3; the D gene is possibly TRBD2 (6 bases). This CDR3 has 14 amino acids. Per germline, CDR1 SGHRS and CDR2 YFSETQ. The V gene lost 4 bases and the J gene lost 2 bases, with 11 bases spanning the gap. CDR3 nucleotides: TGCGCCAGCAGCCCGGGACTTTCCACAGATACGCAGTATTTT. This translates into CASSPGLSTDTQYF.

CDR3 sequence: CASSRGTSTDTQYF. CDR3 DNA: TGTGCCAGCAGCCGAGGGACTAGCACAGATACGCAGTATTTT. The gene calls are TRBV11-3 and TRBJ2-3, with D perhaps TRBD2 (6 bases). The V end was cut by 5 bases, the J end by 0 bases, with 9 bases between. The CDR3 length is 14 residues. Germline CDR1 is SGHNT and CDR2 is YENEEA.